This T cell receptor (beta chain) is drawn from a study of blood T cell repertoires in COVID-19. Study details: The origin of the acute and convalescent COVID-19 samples was the United States, Italy and Spain. From T cells, B-cell-depleted T cells, or PBMCs came the material, which was cDNA or gDNA.

Germline V gene lookup returns CDR1 MGHRA and CDR2 YSYEKL. This CDR3 region has 15 residues. V lost 4 bases, J lost 5 bases, and 8 bases stayed unmatched. As originally analysed: Amplification from reference gene primers served as the basis for estimated nucleated cell counts. Sequencing used immunoSEQ multiplex PCR; TCRdb keeps in-frame clones, though not all of them. V and J calls and clone size are those listed in that table; D and trimming were worked out from the DNA. The sample has fewer than 180,000 clones, about nine tenths seen once. The receptor's source is a woman aged 55-70 years with active or convalescent COVID-19. This chain joins TRBV4-1 and TRBJ2-7, with TRBD1 identical over 10 bases. Source material: peripheral blood. CDR3 nucleotide sequence: TGCGCCAGCAGCCCTTCGGGGACAGGGGTTGACGAGCAGTACTTC. This sequence encodes CASSPSGTGVDEQYF.